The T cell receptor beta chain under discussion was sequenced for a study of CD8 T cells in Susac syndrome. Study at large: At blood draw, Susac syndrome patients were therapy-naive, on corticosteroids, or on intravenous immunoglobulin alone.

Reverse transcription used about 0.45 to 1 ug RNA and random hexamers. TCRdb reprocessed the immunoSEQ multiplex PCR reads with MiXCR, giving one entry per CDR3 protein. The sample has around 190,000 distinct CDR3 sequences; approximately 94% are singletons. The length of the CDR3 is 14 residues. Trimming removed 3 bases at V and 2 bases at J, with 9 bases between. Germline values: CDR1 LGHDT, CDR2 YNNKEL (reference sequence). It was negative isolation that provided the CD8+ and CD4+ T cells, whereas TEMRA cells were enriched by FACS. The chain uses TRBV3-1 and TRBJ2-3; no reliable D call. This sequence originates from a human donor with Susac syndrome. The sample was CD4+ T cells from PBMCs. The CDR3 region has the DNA TGTGCCAGCAGCCAGAACCCTTCCACAGATACGCAGTATTTT. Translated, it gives CASSQNPSTDTQYF.